This is a list of T cell receptor beta chains from one sample in a study of blood T cell repertoires in COVID-19. Clones were sequenced by immunoSEQ multiplex PCR, and TCRdb holds only the in-frame ones, with some missing. The sample yields 300,000 to 400,000 clones, 85% to 90% seen once. Sequenced material: PBMCs or T cells enriched from blood (not recorded which). Receptor source: a young man who had recovered from COVID-19. Each CDR3 is given with its conserved first and last residue. A D gene is named only where the DNA matches it firmly. Clone size is stated in some rows and not others, as once, few, many or a class when expanded.

.,TRBJ1-5,TRBV7-8,few,CASSYYLTGVSNQPQHF,TGTGCCAGCAGCTACTACCTTACGGGGGTCAGCAATCAGCCCCAGCATTTT
.,TRBJ1-5,TRBV2,once,CASSEVRNQPQHF,TGTGCCAGCAGTGAGGTCAGAAATCAGCCCCAGCATTTT
TRBD2,TRBJ2-2,TRBV18,.,CASSPAGGRGTGELFF,TGTGCCAGCTCCCCCGCCGGGGGGAGAGGAACCGGGGAGCTGTTTTTT
TRBD2,TRBJ2-7,TRBV5-4,.,CASSFFGRAFEQYF,TGTGCCAGCAGCTTTTTCGGGAGGGCCTTCGAGCAGTACTTC
.,TRBJ2-3,TRBV7-9,.,CASSLDAGTYTQYF,TGTGCCAGCAGCTTAGATGCGGGAACCTATACGCAGTATTTT
.,TRBJ2-5,TRBV7-3,.,CASSKAGQQETQYF,TGTGCCAGCAGCAAAGCAGGACAGCAAGAGACCCAGTACTTC
TRBD1,TRBJ1-4,TRBV5-5,.,CASSLYLGGAMKLFF,TGTGCCAGCAGCTTGTATCTAGGGGGCGCGATGAAACTGTTTTTT
TRBD1,TRBJ2-5,TRBV3-1/TRBV3-2,.,CASSQLRDSNQETQYF,TGTGCCAGCAGCCAATTACGGGACAGTAACCAAGAGACCCAGTACTTC
.,TRBJ1-1,TRBV7-9,.,CASSLGTLTEAFF,TGTGCCAGCAGCCTCGGGACACTCACTGAAGCTTTCTTT
.,TRBJ2-4,TRBV15,.,CATSPQGGVAKNIQYF,TGTGCCACCAGCCCCCAGGGGGGAGTAGCCAAAAACATTCAGTACTTC
TRBD2,TRBJ2-7,TRBV7-6,.,CASSSGPTSGEQYF,TGTGCCAGCAGCTCCGGTCCGACTAGCGGCGAGCAGTACTTC
TRBD2,TRBJ2-7,TRBV6-5,.,CASSWGKRGTTYEQYF,TGTGCCAGCAGTTGGGGCAAGCGGGGGACCACCTACGAGCAGTACTTC
.,TRBJ1-1,TRBV10-1,.,CASSESSMNTEAFF,TGCGCCAGCAGTGAGTCTTCCATGAACACTGAAGCTTTCTTT
.,TRBJ1-5,TRBV5-1,.,CASSEGGQNSNQPQHF,TGCGCCAGCAGCGAGGGGGGGCAGAATAGCAATCAGCCCCAGCATTTT
.,TRBJ1-4,TRBV9,few,CASSPGATNEKLFF,TGTGCCAGCAGCCCCGGTGCAACTAATGAAAAACTGTTTTTT
TRBD1,TRBJ2-1,TRBV2,.,CASRADPGQGSSYNEQFF,TGTGCCAGCAGAGCTGACCCGGGACAGGGATCCTCCTACAATGAGCAGTTCTTC
TRBD2,TRBJ2-7,TRBV28,.,CASAELAGYLREQYF,TGTGCCAGCGCCGAGCTAGCGGGATATCTCCGCGAGCAGTACTTC
TRBD1,TRBJ1-1,TRBV15,few,CATSRDGTGGRGTEAFF,TGTGCCACCAGCAGAGATGGGACAGGGGGTAGGGGCACTGAAGCTTTCTTT
TRBD1,TRBJ2-1,TRBV3-1/TRBV3-2,.,CASSIGTEKLNEQFF,TGTGCCAGCAGCATTGGGACAGAGAAACTCAATGAGCAGTTCTTC
.,TRBJ2-4,TRBV12-3/TRBV12-4,.,CASRSGVNIQYF,TGTGCCAGCAGGTCAGGGGTGAACATTCAGTACTTC
TRBD1,TRBJ2-4,TRBV6-2/TRBV6-3,.,CASSYLEDRGSKNIQYF,TGTGCCAGCAGTTACTTGGAGGACAGGGGTTCCAAAAACATTCAGTACTTC
.,TRBJ2-1,TRBV5-1,.,CARSWGGPYNEQFF,TGCGCCCGCAGTTGGGGGGGGCCCTACAATGAGCAGTTCTTC
.,TRBJ2-7,TRBV20-1,.,CSASSDPEYEQYF,TGCAGTGCTAGTTCAGATCCGGAGTACGAGCAGTACTTC
TRBD1,TRBJ2-7,TRBV5-1,.,CASTKGQGKDEQYF,TGCGCCAGCACCAAGGGACAGGGGAAAGACGAGCAGTACTTC
.,TRBJ1-6,TRBV5-1,few,CASSRTGKSPLHF,TGCGCCAGCAGCAGAACAGGGAAATCACCCCTCCACTTT
.,TRBJ1-2,TRBV9,few,CASSVEQGGYGYTF,TGTGCCAGCAGCGTAGAACAGGGCGGATACGGCTACACCTTC
TRBD2,TRBJ2-1,TRBV20-1,.,CSASLRLAGGLEGFF,TGCAGTGCTAGTCTGCGACTAGCCGGCGGGTTGGAAGGGTTCTTC
.,TRBJ1-5,TRBV21-1,.,CASSKGIMGQNSDSNQPQHF,TGTGCCAGCAGCAAAGGGATTATGGGACAGAATTCGGATAGCAATCAGCCCCAGCATTTT
.,TRBJ1-5,TRBV19,.,CASKVSDYSNQPQHF,TGTGCCAGTAAAGTGTCAGACTATAGCAATCAGCCCCAGCATTTT
.,TRBJ1-2,TRBV5-4,.,CASSLAGQNYGYTF,TGTGCCAGCAGCTTGGCAGGGCAGAACTATGGCTACACCTTC
.,TRBJ1-5,TRBV18,.,CASSQGSNQPQHF,TGTGCCAGCTCACAGGGGAGCAATCAGCCCCAGCATTTT
.,TRBJ1-2,TRBV12-2,.,CASRSPSGMDGYTF,TGTGCAAGTCGCTCACCTTCCGGGATGGATGGCTACACCTTC
.,TRBJ2-1,TRBV9,.,CAGGTEDHNEQFF,TGTGCCGGCGGGACCGAGGACCACAATGAGCAGTTCTTC
.,TRBJ1-5,TRBV19,.,CASKGGGRQPQHF,TGTGCCAGTAAAGGAGGAGGACGTCAGCCCCAGCATTTT
.,TRBJ1-1,TRBV5-5,.,CASSLQTGGDTEAFF,TGTGCCAGCAGCCTCCAGACAGGCGGCGACACTGAAGCTTTCTTT